Shown below are 5 T cell receptor beta chains from a single sample sequenced in a study of beta chain features in type 1 diabetes. Study-level points and caveats: TCRB CDR3s were moderately but significantly shorter in Type 1 diabetes patients in all four CD4+ subsets.

Antigens of these TCRs are unknown. All of the isolated RNA was reverse transcribed, so expressed TCRB transcripts were sequenced. Some clones are missing from TCRdb's copy, which holds only in-frame ones; the method was immunoSEQ multiplex PCR. The top ten hold less than 0.03% of the sample, which has roughly 250,000 clones, approximately 20% seen once. The sequenced material came from naive CD4+ T cells from blood. These receptors were collected from a woman aged 40 to 55 with type 1 diabetes.

This clone was found a few times. The chain's CDR3 is CASSNGQGASPLHF. The DNA of the CDR3 is TGTGCCAGCAGTAACGGACAGGGGGCTTCACCCCTCCACTTT. The chain employs TRBV6-6 and TRBJ1-6, with TRBD1 matching over 11 bases. V shed 5 bases, J shed 9 bases, and the junction held 3 bases outside the gene matches. Germline-derived CDR1 and CDR2 are MNHNY and SVGAGI (reference sequence). The CDR3 spans 14 residues.

J is TRBJ1-4 and V is TRBV18, with a possible D match to TRBD1 (6 bases). Germline-derived CDR1 and CDR2 are KGHSH and LQKENI. The CDR3 runs 13 residues. V was pared by 6 bases and J by 8 bases, with 13 bases between. The CDR3 region is CASSYRDSEKLFF. The CDR3 DNA sequence: TGTGCCAGCTCCTACAGGGATTCGGAAAAACTGTTTTTT.

This clone was observed a few times. The rearrangement links TRBV21-1 to TRBJ2-5; TRBD1 reflects the table's D call only, with no check against the DNA. TRBV21-1 is listed as a pseudogene. The CDR3 is 15 residues long. The CDR3 region is CASRGGCGLVETQYF. CDR3 bases: TGTGCCAGCAGAGGGGGCTGTGGGCTTGTGGAGACCCAGTACTTC.

This clone was seen a few times. V gene TRBV29-1 combines with J gene TRBJ1-4; D gene unclear. Looked up from germline, CDR1 is SQVTM and CDR2 is ANQGSEA. This CDR3 has 13 amino acids. V was clipped by 4 bases and J by 7 bases, with 13 bases between them. This chain's CDR3 is CSVVPVEGEKLFF. The CDR3, as DNA: TGCAGCGTTGTCCCGGTGGAGGGTGAAAAACTGTTTTTT. The full variable domain, rest sourced from reference TRBV29-1 and TRBJ1-4, is SAVISQKPSRDICQRGTSLTIQCQVDSQVTMMFWYRQQPGQSLTLIATANQGSEATYESGFVIDKFPISRPNLTFSTLTVSNMSPEDSSIYLCSVVPVEGEKLFFGSGTQLSVL.

A few counts support this clone. The chain is built from TRBV7-2 and TRBJ2-5, with 8 bases aligning to TRBD1. The germline gives CDR1 SGHTA, CDR2 FQGNSA. The V gene end was trimmed by 5 bases and the J gene end by 5 bases; junction bases not matched to a gene: 7. The CDR3 contains 14 residues. This CDR3 is CASSGRQGMETQYF. The CDR3 nucleotides are TGTGCCAGCAGCGGGCGACAGGGGATGGAGACCCAGTACTTC.